This T cell receptor beta chain was identified during a study of blood T cell repertoires in COVID-19. There are 15 residues in the CDR3. V was trimmed by 7 bases and J by 1 base, leaving 17 bases between them. The germline V gene has CDR1 MNHEY and CDR2 SVGAGI. Original processing notes: Amplified reference gene primers provided the basis for estimating nucleated cell counts. Libraries were prepared by immunoSEQ multiplex PCR; TCRdb keeps only in-frame clonotypes and omits some of them. V, J and clone size are those of that table, while D and trimming were read from the DNA. The sample lists about 210,000 clones; around 90% were seen once. This clone was seen only once.

The sequenced material came from peripheral blood. The TCR sequence derives from a man aged 25-45 years with acute or convalescent COVID-19. The chain uses TRBV6-5 and TRBJ2-7, with D perhaps matching TRBD1 (8 bases). For the CDR3, the DNA is TGTGCCAGCATGTATACAGGGGGGGTATCCTACGAGCAGTACTTC. Its translation is CASMYTGGVSYEQYF.